This record covers a single T cell receptor beta chain. This clone's antigen is unknown. Per-base qualities were not stored, and no clone one base away is much larger. The sample originates from a study of blood T cell repertoires in COVID-19 (dated by TCRdb to about 2020). About the investigation overall: The collaborator samples originated in the United States, Italy and Spain and spanned the acute and convalescent phases of COVID-19. The prospective study material was composed of cDNA or gDNA derived from T cells, B-cell-depleted T cells, or PBMCs. Subjects who had been exposed to COVID-19, were actively infected with it, or had recovered from it provided the deeply sampled blood TCRbeta repertoires that made up the dataset. The repertoires were released in a freely available public database intended as a resource for research on the immune response to SARS-CoV-2. The samples were drawn from two sources: the first 160 participants of the ongoing ImmuneRACE study, and 1,000 to 1,500 subjects contributed by 6 global collaborators. Sample metadata almost always included a de-identified subject ID, COVID-19 status, age in years and sex. Where HLA class I and class II types were available, the types were taken from metadata supplied by the sample provider, not from assay-based typing.

One collaborating source in Seattle enrolled patients during active infection and followed them longitudinally through the course of disease. Each collaborating institution followed its own protocols to collect whole blood in K2EDTA tubes. Collaborator samples were shipped for TCRbeta analysis as frozen whole blood, isolated PBMCs, or DNA extracted from either sample type. TCRbeta CDR3 regions were amplified from genomic DNA by means of the immunoSEQ Assay, a bias-controlled multiplex PCR. Per the original workflow: The number of nucleated cells in each sample was estimated by amplification of reference gene primers within the assay. Sequence reads were collapsed and filtered to measure the absolute abundance of every unique TCRbeta CDR3 rearrangement. For each sample, productive Simpson clonality was calculated by taking the square root of Simpson's diversity index across productive rearrangements. Not all clones reach the TCRdb copy of this immuneACCESS table, which keeps in-frame sequences only. Checked studies attribute under half of the gap to unresolved V genes and leave the rest unexplained. V and J calls and clone size come straight from that table; D and trimming were deduced from the DNA. The sample yields 150,000 or so clones; roughly 80% were counted once. Together, the top ten hold approximately 5% of the sample.

Here V drops 5 bases and J drops 12 bases, and the junction holds 9 bases not matched to any gene. CDR3 length: 13 amino acids, cysteine to phenylalanine. Kept here is only the CDR3 DNA, which spans 39 bases and is read in frame from base 1. Taken from the germline V gene (reference sequence), the CDR1 and CDR2 loops are SEHNR and FQNEAQ. General findings and caveats noted by the study authors: Clinical and demographic metadata were provided uncurated, with the amount varying by source and participant.

Input material: peripheral blood. The clonotype originates from a woman between 65 and 79 years old with COVID-19, enrolled during active disease. Rearrangement joined TRBV7-9 to TRBJ1-2; TRBD1 matches 10 bases in the middle. The nucleotide sequence is given as TGTGCCAGCAGCACCGGGGACAGGGGAGCAGACACCTTC. This translates into CASSTGDRGADTF.